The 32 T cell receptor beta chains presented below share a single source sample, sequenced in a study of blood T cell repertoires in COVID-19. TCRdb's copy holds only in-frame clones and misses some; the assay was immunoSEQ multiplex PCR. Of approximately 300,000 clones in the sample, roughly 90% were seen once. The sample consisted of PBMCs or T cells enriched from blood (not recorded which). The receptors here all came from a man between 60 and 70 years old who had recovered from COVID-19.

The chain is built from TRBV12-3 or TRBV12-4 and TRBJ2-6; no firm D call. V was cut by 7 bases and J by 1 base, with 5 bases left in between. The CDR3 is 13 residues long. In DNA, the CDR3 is TGTGCCAGCACCCCGTCTGGGGCCAACGTCCTGACTTTC. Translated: CASTPSGANVLTF.

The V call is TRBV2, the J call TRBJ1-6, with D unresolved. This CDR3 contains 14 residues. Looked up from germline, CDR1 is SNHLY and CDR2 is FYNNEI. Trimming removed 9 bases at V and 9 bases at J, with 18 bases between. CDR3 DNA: TGTGCCAGTCGTATAGAGGGCCTGGGTTCACCCCTCCACTTT. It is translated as CASRIEGLGSPLHF.

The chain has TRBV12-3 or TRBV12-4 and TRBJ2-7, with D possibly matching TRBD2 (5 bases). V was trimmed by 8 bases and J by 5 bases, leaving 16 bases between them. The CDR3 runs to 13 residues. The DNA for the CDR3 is TGTGCCAGCGGTCACAGTAACGGGGACGAGCAGTACTTC. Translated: CASGHSNGDEQYF.

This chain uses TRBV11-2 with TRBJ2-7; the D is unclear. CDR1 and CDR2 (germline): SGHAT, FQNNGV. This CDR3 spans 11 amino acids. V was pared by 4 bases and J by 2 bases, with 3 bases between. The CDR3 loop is CASSSAYEQYF. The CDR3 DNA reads TGTGCCAGCAGCTCAGCCTACGAGCAGTACTTC.

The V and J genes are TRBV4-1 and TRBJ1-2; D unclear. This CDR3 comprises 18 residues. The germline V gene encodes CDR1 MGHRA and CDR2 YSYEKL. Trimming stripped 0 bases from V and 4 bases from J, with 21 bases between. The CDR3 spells CASSQDRSSTLNRYGYTF. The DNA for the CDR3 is TGCGCCAGCAGCCAAGATAGGAGCAGTACGCTCAACCGCTATGGCTACACCTTC.

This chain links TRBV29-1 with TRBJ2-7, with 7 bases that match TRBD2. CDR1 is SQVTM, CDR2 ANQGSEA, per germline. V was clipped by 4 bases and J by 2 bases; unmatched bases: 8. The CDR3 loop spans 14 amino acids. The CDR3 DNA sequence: TGCAGCGTTGGGACGGCCGGGGGGACCTACGAGCAGTACTTC. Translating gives CSVGTAGGTYEQYF.

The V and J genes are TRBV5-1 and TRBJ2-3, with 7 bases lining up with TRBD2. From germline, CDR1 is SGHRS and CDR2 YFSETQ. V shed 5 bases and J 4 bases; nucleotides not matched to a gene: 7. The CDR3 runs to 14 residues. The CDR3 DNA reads TGCGCCAGCAGTCTGGCGGGAGCATCAGATACGCAGTATTTT. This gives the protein CASSLAGASDTQYF.

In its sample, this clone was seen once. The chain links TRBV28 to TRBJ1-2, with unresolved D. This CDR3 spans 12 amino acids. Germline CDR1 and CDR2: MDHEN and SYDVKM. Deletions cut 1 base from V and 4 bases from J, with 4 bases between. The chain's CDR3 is CASSLSRYGYTF. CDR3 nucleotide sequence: TGTGCCAGCAGTTTATCGCGCTATGGCTACACCTTC.

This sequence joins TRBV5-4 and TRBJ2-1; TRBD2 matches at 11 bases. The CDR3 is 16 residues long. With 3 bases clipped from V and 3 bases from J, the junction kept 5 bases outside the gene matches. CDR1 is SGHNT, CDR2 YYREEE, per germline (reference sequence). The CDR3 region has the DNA TGTGCCAGCAGCTATGTAGCGGGAGGGCGCTACAATGAGCAGTTCTTC. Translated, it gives CASSYVAGGRYNEQFF.

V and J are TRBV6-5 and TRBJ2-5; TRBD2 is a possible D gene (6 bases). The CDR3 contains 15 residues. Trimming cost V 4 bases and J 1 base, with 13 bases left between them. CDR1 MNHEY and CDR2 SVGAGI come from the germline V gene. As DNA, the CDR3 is TGTGCCAGCAGTTTTATAGCGGAGCTCCAAGAGACCCAGTACTTC. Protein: CASSFIAELQETQYF.

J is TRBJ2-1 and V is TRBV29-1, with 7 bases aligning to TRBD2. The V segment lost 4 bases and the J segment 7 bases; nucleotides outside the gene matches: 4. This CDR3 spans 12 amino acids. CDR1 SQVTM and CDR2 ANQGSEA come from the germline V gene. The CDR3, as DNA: TGCAGCGTTGTCAGCGGGACGAATGAGCAGTTCTTC. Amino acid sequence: CSVVSGTNEQFF.

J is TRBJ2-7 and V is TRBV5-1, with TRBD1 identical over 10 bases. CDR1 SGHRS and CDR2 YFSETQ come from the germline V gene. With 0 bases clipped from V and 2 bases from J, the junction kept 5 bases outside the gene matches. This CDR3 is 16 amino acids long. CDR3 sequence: CASSLVAGTGAYEQYF. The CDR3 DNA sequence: TGCGCCAGCAGCTTGGTGGCCGGGACAGGGGCCTACGAGCAGTACTTC.

CDR3 sequence (DNA): TGTGCCAGCACTCGCGGGCCTTACGGCGAGCAGTACTTC. This translates into CASTRGPYGEQYF. The genes are TRBV6-5 and TRBJ2-7, with D perhaps matching TRBD2 (5 bases). Trimming left V 7 bases short and J 6 bases short, with 16 bases between. The germline CDR1 and CDR2 sequences are MNHEY and SVGAGI. CDR3 length: 13 amino acids.

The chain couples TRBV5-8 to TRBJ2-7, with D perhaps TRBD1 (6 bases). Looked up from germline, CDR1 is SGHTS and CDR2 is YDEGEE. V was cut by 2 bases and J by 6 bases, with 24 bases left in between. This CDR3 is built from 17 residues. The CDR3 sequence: CASSFPGTTLFLIEQYF. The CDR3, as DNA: TGTGCCAGCAGCTTCCCCGGGACAACCCTGTTTCTGATCGAGCAGTACTTC.

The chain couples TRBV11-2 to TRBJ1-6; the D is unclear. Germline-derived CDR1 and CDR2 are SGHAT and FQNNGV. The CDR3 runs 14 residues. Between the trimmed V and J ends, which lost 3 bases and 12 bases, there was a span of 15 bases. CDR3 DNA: TGTGCCAGCAGCTTGCCGGGTGACTACGAACCCCTCCACTTT. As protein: CASSLPGDYEPLHF.

CDR3 DNA: TGTGCCAGCAGTGAATTTGTCGCGGAGACCCAGTACTTC. It codes for CASSEFVAETQYF. This rearrangement joins TRBV6-1 to TRBJ2-5, with D uncertain. Germline-derived CDR1 and CDR2 are MNHNS and SASEGT. CDR3 size: 13 residues. V was cut by 2 bases and J by 5 bases, with 9 bases left in between.

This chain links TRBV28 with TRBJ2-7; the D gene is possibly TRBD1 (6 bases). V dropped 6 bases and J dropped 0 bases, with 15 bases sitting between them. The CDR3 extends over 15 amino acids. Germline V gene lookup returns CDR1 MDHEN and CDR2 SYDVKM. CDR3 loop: CASRPSDRDSYEQYF. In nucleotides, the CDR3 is TGTGCCAGCAGACCCTCGGACAGAGACTCCTACGAGCAGTACTTC.

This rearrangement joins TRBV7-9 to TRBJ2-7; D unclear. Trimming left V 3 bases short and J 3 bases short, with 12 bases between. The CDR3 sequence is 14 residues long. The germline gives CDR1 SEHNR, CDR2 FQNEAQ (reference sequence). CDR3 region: CASSFRNSFYEQYF. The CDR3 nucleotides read TGTGCCAGCAGCTTTCGTAACAGCTTCTACGAGCAGTACTTC.

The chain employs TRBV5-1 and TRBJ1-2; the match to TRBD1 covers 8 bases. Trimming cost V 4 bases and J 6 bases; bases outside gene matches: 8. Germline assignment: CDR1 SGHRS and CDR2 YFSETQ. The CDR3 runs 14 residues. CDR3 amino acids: CASSHPGQGDGYTF. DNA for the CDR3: TGCGCCAGCAGCCACCCAGGACAGGGTGATGGCTACACCTTC.

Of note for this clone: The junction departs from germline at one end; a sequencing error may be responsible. CDR3 sequence (DNA): TGTGCTAGCAGCACGCAGTCGGGGGTAAGGAACAATGAGCAGTTCTTC. Translated: CASSTQSGVRNNEQFF. The chain is built from TRBV7-7 and TRBJ2-1; tentatively, D is TRBD2 (6 bases). Germline CDR1 SSHAT, CDR2 FNYEAQ (reference sequence). CDR3 length equals 16 residues. The full variable domain, rest sourced from reference TRBV7-7 and TRBJ2-1, is GAGVSQSPRYKVTKRGQDVTLRCDPISSHATLYWYQQALGQGPEFLTYFNYEAQPDKSGLPSDRFSAERPEGSISTLTIQRTEQRDSAMYRCASSTQSGVRNNEQFFGPGTRLTVL.

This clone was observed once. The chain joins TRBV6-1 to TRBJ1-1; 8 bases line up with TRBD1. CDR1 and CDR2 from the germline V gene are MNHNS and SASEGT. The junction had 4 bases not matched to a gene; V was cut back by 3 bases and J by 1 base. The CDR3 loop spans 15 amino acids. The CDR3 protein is CASSEGQASNTEAFF. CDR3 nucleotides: TGTGCCAGCAGTGAGGGACAGGCTTCGAACACTGAAGCTTTCTTT.

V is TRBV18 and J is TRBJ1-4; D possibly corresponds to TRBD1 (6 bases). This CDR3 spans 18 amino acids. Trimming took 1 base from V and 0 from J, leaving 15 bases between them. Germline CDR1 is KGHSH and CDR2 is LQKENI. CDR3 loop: CASSPQSQGTTTNEKLFF. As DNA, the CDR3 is TGTGCCAGCTCACCACAATCGCAGGGGACCACAACTAATGAAAAACTGTTTTTT.

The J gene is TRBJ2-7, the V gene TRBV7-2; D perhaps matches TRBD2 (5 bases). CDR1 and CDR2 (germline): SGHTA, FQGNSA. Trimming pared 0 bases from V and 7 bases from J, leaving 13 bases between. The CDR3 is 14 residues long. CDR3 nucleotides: TGTGCCAGCAGCTTAGCCCACGGGAAGTATGAGCAGTACTTC. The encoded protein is CASSLAHGKYEQYF.

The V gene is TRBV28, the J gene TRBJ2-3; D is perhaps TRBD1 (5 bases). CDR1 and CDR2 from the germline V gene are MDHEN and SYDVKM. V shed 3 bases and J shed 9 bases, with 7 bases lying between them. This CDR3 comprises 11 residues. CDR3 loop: CASSFAGTQYF. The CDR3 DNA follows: TGTGCCAGCAGTTTTGCAGGGACGCAGTATTTT.

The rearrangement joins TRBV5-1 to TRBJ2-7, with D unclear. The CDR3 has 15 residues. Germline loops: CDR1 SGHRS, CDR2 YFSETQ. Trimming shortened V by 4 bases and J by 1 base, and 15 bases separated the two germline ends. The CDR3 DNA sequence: TGCGCCAGCAGCCGCCAGGTGCAGACATCCTACGAGCAGTACTTC. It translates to CASSRQVQTSYEQYF.

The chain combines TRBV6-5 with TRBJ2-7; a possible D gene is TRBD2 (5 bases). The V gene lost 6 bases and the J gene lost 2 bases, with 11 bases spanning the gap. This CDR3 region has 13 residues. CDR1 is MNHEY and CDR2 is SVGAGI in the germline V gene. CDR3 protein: CASSPGSPYEQYF. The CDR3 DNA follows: TGTGCCAGCAGCCCGGGGTCCCCCTACGAGCAGTACTTC.

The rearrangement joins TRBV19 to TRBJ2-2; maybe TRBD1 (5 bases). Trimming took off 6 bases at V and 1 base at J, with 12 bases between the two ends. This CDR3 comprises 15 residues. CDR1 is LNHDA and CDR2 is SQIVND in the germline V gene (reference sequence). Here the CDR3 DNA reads TGTGCCAGTAGGGCAGGGTATTTGAACACCGGGGAGCTGTTTTTT. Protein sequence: CASRAGYLNTGELFF. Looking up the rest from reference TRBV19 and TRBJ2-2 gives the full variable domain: DGGITQSPKYLFRKEGQNVTLSCEQNLNHDAMYWYRQDPGQGLRLIYYSQIVNDFQKGDIAEGYSVSREKKESFPLTVTSAQKNPTAFYLCASRAGYLNTGELFFGEGSRLTVL.

DNA for the CDR3: TGCGCCAGCAGCCAAGATCTTAGGGGGAGCTCCTACGAGCAGTACTTC. Translation gives CASSQDLRGSSYEQYF. V is TRBV4-1 and J is TRBJ2-7; D possibly corresponds to TRBD1 (6 bases). This CDR3 spans 16 amino acids. V lost 0 bases and J 0 bases, leaving 12 bases between the germline ends. CDR1 and CDR2 from the germline V gene are MGHRA and YSYEKL.

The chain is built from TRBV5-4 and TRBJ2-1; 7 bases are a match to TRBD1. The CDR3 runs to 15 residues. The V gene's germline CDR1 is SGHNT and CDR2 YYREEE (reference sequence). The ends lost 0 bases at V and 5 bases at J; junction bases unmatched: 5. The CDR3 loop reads CASSLDRGSNNEQFF. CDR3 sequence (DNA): TGTGCCAGCAGCTTGGACAGGGGCTCGAACAATGAGCAGTTCTTC.

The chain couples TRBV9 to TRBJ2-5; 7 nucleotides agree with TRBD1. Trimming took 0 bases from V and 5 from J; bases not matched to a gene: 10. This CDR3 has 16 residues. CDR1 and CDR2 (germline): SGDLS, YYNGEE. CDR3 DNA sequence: TGTGCCAGCAGCGTAGGGGGACAGCTCCTCGGGGAGACCCAGTACTTC. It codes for CASSVGGQLLGETQYF. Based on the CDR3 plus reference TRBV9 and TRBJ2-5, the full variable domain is DSGVTQTPKHLITATGQRVTLRCSPRSGDLSVYWYQQSLDQGLQFLIQYYNGEERAKGNILERFSAQQFPDLHSELNLSSLELGDSALYFCASSVGGQLLGETQYFGPGTRLLVL.

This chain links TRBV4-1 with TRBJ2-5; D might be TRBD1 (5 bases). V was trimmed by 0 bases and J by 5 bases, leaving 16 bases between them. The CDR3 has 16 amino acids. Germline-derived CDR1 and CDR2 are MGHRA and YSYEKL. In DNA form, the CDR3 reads TGCGCCAGCAGCCAAGATACTACGGCAGGGCGGGAGACCCAGTACTTC. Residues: CASSQDTTAGRETQYF.

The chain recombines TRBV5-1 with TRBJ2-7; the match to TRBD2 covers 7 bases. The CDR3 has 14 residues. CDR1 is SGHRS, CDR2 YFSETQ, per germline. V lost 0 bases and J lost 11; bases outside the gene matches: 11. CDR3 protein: CASSLAGGVAGEYF. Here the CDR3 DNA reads TGCGCCAGCAGCTTGGCTGGGGGGGTGGCTGGAGAGTACTTC.